The rows below give T cell receptor beta chains drawn from one sample of a study of lymphopenia after photon versus proton radiotherapy. The protocol was immunoSEQ multiplex PCR, while the TCRdb copy is restricted to in-frame clones and leaves out a portion. The profile covers around 24,000 clones, with roughly 87% appearing a single time and approximately 3.7% taken by the ten largest. This sample comprised peripheral blood, obtained from a patient treated with photon-based radiotherapy. The receptors here all came from a woman aged 45 to 65 with pancreatic cancer. CDR3s include the opening cysteine and the closing phenylalanine or tryptophan.

v_gene	j_gene	CDR3aa
TRBV7-9	TRBJ1-1	CASSLGRRQDNTEAFF
TRBV27	TRBJ1-5	CASSATGQGSQPQHF
TRBV4-3	TRBJ2-7	CASSQETSGSYEQYF
TRBV28	TRBJ2-2	CASSPILATGELFF
TRBV28	TRBJ2-2	CASTVAWDTYVTNTGELFF
TRBV15	TRBJ1-5	CATSRGENQPQHF
TRBV10-3	TRBJ2-2	CAIREGWESNTGELFF
TRBV19	TRBJ2-6	CASSSNVRSGANVLTF
TRBV30	TRBJ2-7	CAWSFAYEQYF
TRBV27	TRBJ1-3	CASSFGQGLGNTIYF
TRBV7-3	TRBJ2-3	CASSLGGLALRGTQYF
TRBV7-2	TRBJ2-3	CASSLAGSLAGGTDTQYF
TRBV27	TRBJ2-1	CACRASGKNEQFF
TRBV27	TRBJ2-1	CASSTSEWAVEQFF
TRBV7-3	TRBJ2-3	CASSQGGTFTDTQYF
TRBV9	TRBJ2-3	CASSPEGGIAGAGDTQYF
TRBV7-8	TRBJ1-4	CASSLAATGWGEKLFF
TRBV5-1	TRBJ1-1	CASSLGVVAEAFF
TRBV11-2	TRBJ2-7	CASSRHYEQYF
TRBV11-3	TRBJ2-1	CASSHTTAEQFF
TRBV7-2	TRBJ2-7	CASSLAVRGMGPSYEQYF
TRBV7-2	TRBJ2-3	CASTQGGAVDTQYF
TRBV6-1	TRBJ1-4	CASSETDREWGEKLFF
TRBV28	TRBJ2-7	CASTGQGSMYEQYF
TRBV19	TRBJ2-7	CASSIGGGSSYEQYF
TRBV7-2	TRBJ2-7	CASSLQGDPHF
TRBV11-3	TRBJ2-3	CASSPGGGPTDTQYF
TRBV9	TRBJ1-2	CASSPGSALYGYTF
TRBV30	TRBJ2-7	CAWSGLSYEQYF
TRBV11-2	TRBJ2-1	CASSSPSGTSGRGEQFF
TRBV19	TRBJ2-1	CASSNLAGGYNEQFF
TRBV5-1	TRBJ2-7	CASSPGPQSPGRYF
TRBV10-3	TRBJ2-7	CAISTGLGYEQYF
TRBV27	TRBJ2-3	CASRQRTYSTDTQYF
TRBV4-3	TRBJ2-7	CASSQDPRPDYEQYF
TRBV2	TRBJ2-7	CASSGGYGQYF
TRBV5-4	TRBJ2-1	CASSPLDGDEQFF
TRBV30	TRBJ1-1	CAWSRVNTEAFF
TRBV28	TRBJ1-2	CASSVQGNYGYTF
TRBV28	TRBJ2-3	CASSQSGLQYF
TRBV19	TRBJ2-5	CASSSRRGGQETQYF
TRBV7-2	TRBJ2-7	CASSLERSGKYEQYF
TRBV2	TRBJ2-7	CASREGTGDFYEQYF
TRBV5-1	TRBJ1-3	CASSLAGNTGNTIYF
TRBV27	TRBJ1-2	CASSPFFDLGPRSYTF
TRBV7-9	TRBJ2-7	CASSYQGSAGEQYF
TRBV7-8	TRBJ1-1	CASSFSGKNTEAFF